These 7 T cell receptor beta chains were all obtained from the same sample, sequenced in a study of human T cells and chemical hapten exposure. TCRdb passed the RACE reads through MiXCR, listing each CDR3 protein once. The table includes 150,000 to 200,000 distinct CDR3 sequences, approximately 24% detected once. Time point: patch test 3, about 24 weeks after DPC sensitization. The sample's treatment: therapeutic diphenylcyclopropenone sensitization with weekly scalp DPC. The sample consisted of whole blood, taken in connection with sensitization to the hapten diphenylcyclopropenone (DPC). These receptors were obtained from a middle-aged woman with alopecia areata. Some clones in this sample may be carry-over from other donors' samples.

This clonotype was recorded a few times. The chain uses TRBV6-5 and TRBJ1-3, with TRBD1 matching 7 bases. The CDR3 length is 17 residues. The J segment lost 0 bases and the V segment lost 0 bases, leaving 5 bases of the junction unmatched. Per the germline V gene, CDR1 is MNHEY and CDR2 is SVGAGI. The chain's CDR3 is CASSYSPTGRSGNTIYF. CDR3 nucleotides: TGTGCCAGCAGTTACTCGCCGACAGGGCGCTCTGGAAACACCATATATTTT.

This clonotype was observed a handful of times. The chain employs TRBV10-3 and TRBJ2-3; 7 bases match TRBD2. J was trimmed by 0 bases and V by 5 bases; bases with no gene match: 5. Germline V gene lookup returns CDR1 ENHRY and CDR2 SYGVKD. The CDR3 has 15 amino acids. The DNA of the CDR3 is TGTGCCATCAGTCAACCTAGCGGTAGCACAGATACGCAGTATTTT. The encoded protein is CAISQPSGSTDTQYF.

The CDR3 loop reads CASSLRAGWYEQYF. The CDR3 DNA follows: TGTGCCAGCAGTCTTCGGGCAGGGTGGTACGAGCAGTACTTC. The chain joins TRBV27 to TRBJ2-7; a weak D match, TRBD1 (5 bases). V lost 5 bases, J lost 4 bases, and 15 bases lay in between. The CDR3 totals 14 residues. CDR1 is MNHEY and CDR2 is SMNVEV in the germline V gene (reference sequence).

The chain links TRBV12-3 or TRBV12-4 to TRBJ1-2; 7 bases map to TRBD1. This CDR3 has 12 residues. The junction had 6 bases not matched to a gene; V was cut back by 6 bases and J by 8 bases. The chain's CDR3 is CASRQTGKGYTF. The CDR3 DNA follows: TGTGCCAGCAGACAGACAGGGAAGGGCTACACCTTC.

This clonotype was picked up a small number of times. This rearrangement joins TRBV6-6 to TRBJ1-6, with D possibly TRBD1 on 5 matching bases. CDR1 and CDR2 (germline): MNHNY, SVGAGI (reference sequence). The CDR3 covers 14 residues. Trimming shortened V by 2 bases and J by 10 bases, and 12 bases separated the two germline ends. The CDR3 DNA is TGTGCCAGCAGTTACGGCCGTCGGGGGTCACCCCTCCACTTT. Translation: CASSYGRRGSPLHF.

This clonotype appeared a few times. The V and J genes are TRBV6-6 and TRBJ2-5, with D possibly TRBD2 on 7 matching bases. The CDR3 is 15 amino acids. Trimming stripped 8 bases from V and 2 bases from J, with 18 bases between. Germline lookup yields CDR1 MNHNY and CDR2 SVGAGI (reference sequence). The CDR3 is CASVGGLGGQETQYF. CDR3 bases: TGTGCCAGCGTGGGGGGGCTAGGGGGTCAAGAGACCCAGTACTTC.

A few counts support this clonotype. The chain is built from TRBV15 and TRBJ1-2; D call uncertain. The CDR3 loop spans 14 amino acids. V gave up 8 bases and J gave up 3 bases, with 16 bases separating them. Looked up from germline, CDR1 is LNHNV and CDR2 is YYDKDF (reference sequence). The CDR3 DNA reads TGTGCCACCTCAAACCCAGAACAATACTATGGCTACACCTTC. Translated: CATSNPEQYYGYTF. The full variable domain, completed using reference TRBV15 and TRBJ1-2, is DAMVIQNPRYQVTQFGKPVTLSCSQTLNHNVMYWYQQKSSQAPKLLFHYYDKDFNNEADTPDNFQSRRPNTSFCFLDIRSPGLGDTAMYLCATSNPEQYYGYTFGSGTRLTVV.